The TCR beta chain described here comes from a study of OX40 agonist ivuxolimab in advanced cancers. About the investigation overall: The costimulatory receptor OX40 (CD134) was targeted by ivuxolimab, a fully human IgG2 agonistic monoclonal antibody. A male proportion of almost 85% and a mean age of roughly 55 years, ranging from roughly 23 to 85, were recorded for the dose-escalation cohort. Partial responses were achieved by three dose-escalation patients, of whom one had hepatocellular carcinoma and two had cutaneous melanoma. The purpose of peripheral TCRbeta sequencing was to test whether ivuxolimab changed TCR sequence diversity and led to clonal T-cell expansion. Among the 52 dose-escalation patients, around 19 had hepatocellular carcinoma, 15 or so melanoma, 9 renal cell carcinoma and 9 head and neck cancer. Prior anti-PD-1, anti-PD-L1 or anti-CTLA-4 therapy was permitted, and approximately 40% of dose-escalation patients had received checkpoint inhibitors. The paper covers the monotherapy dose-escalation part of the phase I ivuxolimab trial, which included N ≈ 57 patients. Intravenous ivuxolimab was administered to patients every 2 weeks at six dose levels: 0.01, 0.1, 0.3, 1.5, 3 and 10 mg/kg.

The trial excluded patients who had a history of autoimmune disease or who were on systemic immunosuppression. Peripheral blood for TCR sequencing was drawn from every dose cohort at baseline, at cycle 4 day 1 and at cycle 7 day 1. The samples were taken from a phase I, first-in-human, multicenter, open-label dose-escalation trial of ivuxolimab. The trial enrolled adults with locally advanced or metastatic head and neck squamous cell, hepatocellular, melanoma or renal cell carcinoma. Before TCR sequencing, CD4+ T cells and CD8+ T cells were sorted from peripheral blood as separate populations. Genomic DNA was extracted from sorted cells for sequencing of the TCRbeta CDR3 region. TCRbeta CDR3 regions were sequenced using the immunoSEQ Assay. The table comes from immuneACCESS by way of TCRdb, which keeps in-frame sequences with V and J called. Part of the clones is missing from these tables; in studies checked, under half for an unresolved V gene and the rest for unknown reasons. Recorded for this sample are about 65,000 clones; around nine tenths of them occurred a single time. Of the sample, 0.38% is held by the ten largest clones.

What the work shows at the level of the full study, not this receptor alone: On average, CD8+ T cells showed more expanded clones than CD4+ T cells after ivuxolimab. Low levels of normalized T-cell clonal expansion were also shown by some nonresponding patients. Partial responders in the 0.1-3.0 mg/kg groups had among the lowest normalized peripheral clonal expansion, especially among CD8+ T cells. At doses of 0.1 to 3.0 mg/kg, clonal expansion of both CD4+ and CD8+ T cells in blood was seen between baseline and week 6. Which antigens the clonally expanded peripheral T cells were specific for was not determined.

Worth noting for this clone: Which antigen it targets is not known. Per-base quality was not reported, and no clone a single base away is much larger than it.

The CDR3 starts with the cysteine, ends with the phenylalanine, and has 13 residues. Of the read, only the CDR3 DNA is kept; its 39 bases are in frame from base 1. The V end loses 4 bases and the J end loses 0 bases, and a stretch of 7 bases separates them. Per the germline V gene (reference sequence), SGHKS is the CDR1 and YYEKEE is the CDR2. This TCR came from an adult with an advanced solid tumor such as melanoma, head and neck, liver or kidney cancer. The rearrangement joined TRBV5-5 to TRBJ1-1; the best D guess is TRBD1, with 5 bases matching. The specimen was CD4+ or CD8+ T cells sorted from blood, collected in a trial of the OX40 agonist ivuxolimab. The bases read TGTGCCAGCAGCAGGGACCTGAACACTGAAGCTTTCTTT. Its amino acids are CASSRDLNTEAFF.